The TCR beta chain under discussion was sequenced for a study of T cell changes during pregnancy in multiple sclerosis. The assay was immunoSEQ multiplex PCR, and TCRdb's table has in-frame clones only and misses some. This sample has 45,000 to 65,000 clones; approximately 91% occur once, and the top ten carry 0.5%. V was trimmed by 0 bases and J by 8 bases, leaving 18 bases between them. This CDR3 has 16 amino acids. Germline CDR1 SGHTS, CDR2 YDEGEE. Sequencing was performed on CD4+ T cells from peripheral blood mononuclear cells, taken in the third trimester of pregnancy. This TCR was sampled from a female donor with multiple sclerosis, enrolled in a pregnancy study. V is TRBV5-8 and J is TRBJ2-1; the D gene is possibly TRBD1 (5 bases). The CDR3 region has the DNA TGTGCCAGCAGCTTGGGTAGGGGCCCCCCTGTCGATGAGCAGTTCTTC. Translation: CASSLGRGPPVDEQFF.